The rows below give T cell receptor beta chains drawn from one sample of a study of vaccination effects on CD4 cells after COVID-19. Method: immunoSEQ multiplex PCR; TCRdb's copy keeps in-frame clones and lacks some. The top ten hold approximately 2.4% of the sample, which has 70,000 or so clones, over 65% seen once. Which antigens these TCRs recognize remains unknown. This sample comprised CD4+ T cells from PBMCs cultured without peptide, obtained after COVID-19 vaccination. These receptors were taken from a human donor who received a COVID-19 vaccine. Each CDR3 is given with its conserved first and last residue. The D gene is left open where the match is weak. Some rows have no size entry. The others give once, few or many, or a class for an expanded clone.

V	size	D	J	DNA	CDR3
TRBV7-3	.	.	TRBJ2-2	TGTGCCAGCAGCTTGGGGGGAGCGAACACCGGGGAGCTGTTTTTT	CASSLGGANTGELFF
TRBV30	.	TRBD1	TRBJ2-5	TGTGCCTGGAGTGTAATGAACAGGGGGCGTCGGGAGACCCAGTACTTC	CAWSVMNRGRRETQYF
TRBV6-5	once	TRBD2	TRBJ2-1	TGTGCCAGCAGGCTAGCGGGGTACAATGAGCAGTTCTTC	CASRLAGYNEQFF
TRBV19	once	.	TRBJ2-5	TGTGCCAGTAGTTTGGGACCGGGACACCAAGAGACCCAGTACTTC	CASSLGPGHQETQYF
TRBV2	once	TRBD1	TRBJ1-4	TGTGCCAGCGCCCAACAGGGGATTAATGAAAAACTGTTTTTT	CASAQQGINEKLFF
TRBV7-3	.	TRBD2	TRBJ2-1	TGTGCCAGCAGTCCTCAGGGTGGGACTAGCGTCTTTGAGCAGTTCTTC	CASSPQGGTSVFEQFF
TRBV19	.	TRBD1	TRBJ2-3	TGTGCCAGTAGAAGGGACAGGGGGCCGACAGATACGCAGTATTTT	CASRRDRGPTDTQYF
TRBV29-1	few	TRBD2	TRBJ2-1	TGCAGCGTCGACAACAACCGACTAGCGGGGGGGCAGAGGGAGCAGTTCTTC	CSVDNNRLAGGQREQFF
TRBV4-2	.	.	TRBJ1-4	TGTGCCAGCAGCCAAGACTCCGGGACAACTTATGAAAAACTGTTTTTT	CASSQDSGTTYEKLFF
TRBV5-6	.	.	TRBJ2-5	TGTGCCAGCAGCTTGGTGGGGGGGCTAGAGACCCAGTACTTC	CASSLVGGLETQYF
TRBV7-2	.	TRBD2	TRBJ2-1	TGTGCCAGCAGCTCCTTCGCGGGGGGAGGTCTGGGGCAGTTCTTC	CASSSFAGGGLGQFF
TRBV18	.	.	TRBJ1-4	TGTGCCAGCTCACAAGCCTTCCGGGAAGTGAAAAATGAAAAACTGTTTTTT	CASSQAFREVKNEKLFF
TRBV5-8	.	.	TRBJ2-2	TGTGCCAGCAGATCCCACAGGGGGAGGGACACCGGGGAGCTGTTTTTT	CASRSHRGRDTGELFF
TRBV5-6	.	TRBD2	TRBJ2-5	TGTGCCAGCAGCCCCGATCGGTGGGTAGCGGGGGTTATCCAAGAGACCCAGTACTTC	CASSPDRWVAGVIQETQYF
TRBV10-2	.	.	TRBJ2-5	TGCGCCAGCAGTGACGAGAACAGGGACCAAGAGACCCAGTACTTC	CASSDENRDQETQYF
TRBV5-5	.	TRBD1	TRBJ2-5	TGTGCCAGCAGCTCCCGCCCGCAGGGGGCTCAAGAGACCCAGTACTTC	CASSSRPQGAQETQYF
TRBV7-3	.	.	TRBJ2-1	TGTGCCAGCAGCATCCTCCCCGGAGCTGCCTACAATGAGCAGTTCTTC	CASSILPGAAYNEQFF
TRBV3-1/TRBV3-2	.	.	TRBJ2-3	TGTGCCAGCAGCCCCTACGCTGGGGTAGGGGCAGATACGCAGTATTTT	CASSPYAGVGADTQYF
TRBV2	.	TRBD1	TRBJ1-5	TGTGCCAGCAGTGATCGACAGGGGGTTTATAGCAATCAGCCCCAGCATTTT	CASSDRQGVYSNQPQHF
TRBV7-2	.	.	TRBJ1-5	TGTGCCAGCAGCTTTTCTCAGGGGCTCAATCAGCCCCAGCATTTT	CASSFSQGLNQPQHF
TRBV19	.	.	TRBJ1-1	TGTGCCAGTAGTATAACGGCCGGATCGAACACTGAAGCTTTCTTT	CASSITAGSNTEAFF
TRBV10-3	.	.	TRBJ1-6	TGTGCCATCAGACATGATAATTCACCCCTCCACTTT	CAIRHDNSPLHF
TRBV18	.	.	TRBJ1-1	TGTGCCAGCTCACCAGGGGAGAAGAAAGCTTTCTTT	CASSPGEKKAFF
TRBV5-1	few	.	TRBJ1-1	TGCGCCAGCACCATTGGGGGGTATGAAACTGAAGCTTTCTTT	CASTIGGYETEAFF
TRBV2	.	.	TRBJ1-6	TGTGCCAGCAGTTTGACGAATTCACCCCTCCACTTT	CASSLTNSPLHF
TRBV7-8	.	.	TRBJ1-6	TGTGCCGGCGGGGGAGTCGTCCATAATTCACCCCTCCACTTT	CAGGGVVHNSPLHF
TRBV18	.	.	TRBJ2-2	TGTGCCAGCTCACCCCGGGTCTATAAGACCGGGGAGCTGTTTTTT	CASSPRVYKTGELFF
TRBV4-1	.	.	TRBJ1-2	TGCGCCAGCAGCCAAGATTTTAGGGGCTACACCTTC	CASSQDFRGYTF
TRBV20-1	.	.	TRBJ1-5	TGCAGTGCTACTGACCCGGGCCTTAGCAATCAGCCCCAGCATTTT	CSATDPGLSNQPQHF
TRBV7-3	.	.	TRBJ2-3	TGTGCCAGCAGCCCCCAGGGGGGCCCCGATACGCAGTATTTT	CASSPQGGPDTQYF
TRBV4-1	.	TRBD2	TRBJ2-1	TGCGCCAGCAGCCAAGTAGGACTAGCGGGGATCCAGTTCTTC	CASSQVGLAGIQFF
TRBV2	.	.	TRBJ2-5	TGTGCCAGCAGTGAATTGGGTACCCAGTACTTC	CASSELGTQYF
TRBV5-6	.	.	TRBJ2-2	TGTGCCAGCAGCTTGACATTTTCCCTAAACACCGGGGAGCTGTTTTTT	CASSLTFSLNTGELFF
TRBV28	.	TRBD2	TRBJ2-3	TGTGCCAGCAGTTTAGTCCTAGCGGGAGATACGCAGTATTTT	CASSLVLAGDTQYF
TRBV18	few	.	TRBJ1-6	TGTGCCAGCTCACCAAGGAGTTTGGGGACGTCGGGCTCACCCCTCCACTTT	CASSPRSLGTSGSPLHF
TRBV5-8	.	TRBD1	TRBJ2-5	TGTGCCAGCCCGAATGGCTGGGCAGGGGGCCGGGGGTCCTCCCAAGAGACCCAGTACTTC	CASPNGWAGGRGSSQETQYF
TRBV12-3/TRBV12-4	.	TRBD2	TRBJ2-2	TGTGCCAGGGGGGGGATAGCCGGGGAGCTGTTTTTT	CARGGIAGELFF
TRBV5-1	.	TRBD1	TRBJ1-6	TGCGCCAGCAGCTTGGAGGACAGGGGCCAATCACCCCTCCACTTT	CASSLEDRGQSPLHF
TRBV19	.	TRBD1	TRBJ2-1	TGTGCCAGTAGTATAGACCGGGACAGGGAGCAGTTCTTC	CASSIDRDREQFF
TRBV28	.	TRBD1	TRBJ1-3	TGTGCCAGCACCCTCAGTCGACAGGGGGTCTCTGGAAACACCATATATTTT	CASTLSRQGVSGNTIYF
TRBV6-5	few	.	TRBJ1-2	TGTGCCAGCACCGAAATGGACCGAAACCGGTACACCTTC	CASTEMDRNRYTF
TRBV12-3/TRBV12-4	.	TRBD1	TRBJ2-5	TGTGCCAGCAGCCGAGACAGGGGTGAGACCCAGTACTTC	CASSRDRGETQYF
TRBV24-1	.	TRBD1	TRBJ1-1	TGTGCCACCAGCCTAGGGGGCCTGAACACTGAAGCTTTCTTT	CATSLGGLNTEAFF
TRBV2	.	.	TRBJ1-2	TGTGCCAGCAGTGAAGCGGTCCTCTATGGCTACACCTTC	CASSEAVLYGYTF
TRBV6-2/TRBV6-3	.	.	TRBJ1-1	TGTGCCAGCAGTTACTATGGTGGCGGGACTGAAGCTTTCTTT	CASSYYGGGTEAFF
TRBV5-1	.	.	TRBJ2-3	TGCGCCAGCAAAAACATTTCTAGCACAGATACGCAGTATTTT	CASKNISSTDTQYF
TRBV18	.	.	TRBJ1-3	TGTGCCAGCTCCCTGACAGACTCTGGAAACACCATATATTTT	CASSLTDSGNTIYF
TRBV2	.	TRBD1	TRBJ1-1	TGTGCCAGCGGACGGGGGGGACAGCCGAACACTGAAGCTTTCTTT	CASGRGGQPNTEAFF
TRBV18	.	TRBD1	TRBJ2-5	TGTGCCAGCTCTTCTGACAGGGGTGTAGAGACCCAGTACTTC	CASSSDRGVETQYF
TRBV20-1	.	TRBD1	TRBJ1-5	TGCAGTGCCAGTTTGACGGGACAGGGATTCAATCAGCCCCAGCATTTT	CSASLTGQGFNQPQHF
TRBV28	.	.	TRBJ1-2	TGTGCCAGCAGTTTCCAGCCGGGGGGATACTATGGCTACACCTTC	CASSFQPGGYYGYTF
TRBV5-1	.	.	TRBJ2-3	TGCGCCAGCCACTCCCGGCCCGAAAGCACAGATACGCAGTATTTT	CASHSRPESTDTQYF
TRBV7-3	.	.	TRBJ2-1	TGTGCCAGCAGCTTAAAGTTGCCGAACCAGGCAGGCACCTACAATGAGCAGTTCTTC	CASSLKLPNQAGTYNEQFF
TRBV24-1	.	.	TRBJ2-2	TGTGCCACCAGTGATTTTGGAGTCGGGGAGCTGTTTTTT	CATSDFGVGELFF
TRBV5-1	.	.	TRBJ2-5	TGCGCCAGCAGCTTACGCAGGGCGGTTGAAGAGACCCAGTACTTC	CASSLRRAVEETQYF